These T cell receptor beta chains were read from a single sample in a study of regulatory T cells in long-lasting Graves disease. TCRdb processed the multiplex PCR reads anew with MiXCR; each CDR3 protein has one entry. This sample yields 380,000 or so distinct CDR3 sequences, of which 15% to 20% are seen a single time; about 19% belongs to the top ten. In addition, the sample was reused for a study of T cells in Graves' hyperthyroidism and ophthalmopathy.

The specimen comprised peripheral blood mononuclear cells (PBMCs), sampled at new diagnosis, from a patient treated with antithyroid drugs. These receptors were taken from a woman in her late teens or twenties with Graves disease. Each CDR3 is given with its conserved first and last residue. Each record gives: D gene, clone size, V gene, J gene, CDR3 protein, CDR3 DNA. D genes are given only for firm matches. Size values are once, few and many counts, or a class for expanded clones, and some rows have none.

d_call: NA; clone_size: NA; v_call: TRBV19; j_call: TRBJ1-5; cdr3_aa: CASSTLGRWTAFGDQPQHF; cdr3_nt: TGTGCCAGTAGTACGCTAGGACGGTGGACGGCGTTTGGGGATCAGCCCCAGCATTTT
d_call: NA; clone_size: many; v_call: TRBV2; j_call: TRBJ2-5; cdr3_aa: CASRGLSVAQYF; cdr3_nt: TGTGCCAGCAGGGGACTGAGCGTGGCCCAGTACTTC
d_call: TRBD1; clone_size: many; v_call: TRBV16; j_call: TRBJ1-5; cdr3_aa: CASSQSGTGSRGNQPQHF; cdr3_nt: TGTGCCAGCAGCCAATCCGGGACAGGGTCAAGGGGCAATCAGCCCCAGCATTTT
d_call: NA; clone_size: few; v_call: TRBV25-1; j_call: TRBJ1-1; cdr3_aa: CASSESRAWNTEAFF; cdr3_nt: TGTGCCAGCAGTGAATCCAGGGCATGGAACACTGAAGCTTTCTTT
d_call: NA; clone_size: NA; v_call: TRBV27; j_call: TRBJ2-1; cdr3_aa: CASSLYGKDNEQFF; cdr3_nt: TGTGCCAGCAGTTTATATGGGAAAGACAATGAGCAGTTCTTC
d_call: NA; clone_size: many; v_call: TRBV5-6; j_call: TRBJ1-1; cdr3_aa: CASSGGLTALRNTEAFF; cdr3_nt: TGTGCCAGCAGCGGGGGACTGACAGCGCTTCGGAACACTGAAGCTTTCTTT
d_call: NA; clone_size: NA; v_call: TRBV19; j_call: TRBJ1-6; cdr3_aa: CASSIPSGGSPLHF; cdr3_nt: TGTGCCAGTAGTATCCCATCGGGCGGTTCACCCCTCCACTTT
d_call: NA; clone_size: many; v_call: TRBV2; j_call: TRBJ2-2; cdr3_aa: CASSEALGGIGELFF; cdr3_nt: TGTGCCAGCAGTGAAGCGCTTGGGGGCATCGGGGAGCTGTTTTTT
d_call: TRBD1; clone_size: many; v_call: TRBV30; j_call: TRBJ1-1; cdr3_aa: CAWTRDRVYDKQSFAEAFF; cdr3_nt: TGTGCCTGGACTCGGGACAGGGTTTACGACAAACAATCCTTCGCTGAAGCTTTCTTT
d_call: TRBD1; clone_size: many; v_call: TRBV2; j_call: TRBJ1-6; cdr3_aa: CASSRQGGMSPLHF; cdr3_nt: TGTGCCAGCAGTCGACAGGGGGGAATGTCACCCCTCCACTTT
d_call: NA; clone_size: many; v_call: TRBV2; j_call: TRBJ2-2; cdr3_aa: CASKVDETNTGELFF; cdr3_nt: TGTGCCAGCAAAGTTGACGAAACGAACACCGGGGAGCTGTTTTTT
d_call: NA; clone_size: many; v_call: TRBV5-1; j_call: TRBJ2-4; cdr3_aa: CASSLEGIAKNIQYF; cdr3_nt: TGCGCCAGCAGCTTGGAGGGGATAGCCAAAAACATTCAGTACTTC
d_call: NA; clone_size: NA; v_call: TRBV7-9; j_call: TRBJ1-6; cdr3_aa: CASSFPPGGVRNSPLHF; cdr3_nt: TGTGCCAGCAGCTTTCCCCCGGGGGGGGTAAGGAATTCACCCCTCCACTTT
d_call: NA; clone_size: few; v_call: TRBV6-1; j_call: TRBJ1-1; cdr3_aa: CASRDNEAFF; cdr3_nt: TGTGCCAGCAGAGACAATGAAGCTTTCTTT
d_call: NA; clone_size: NA; v_call: TRBV6-2/TRBV6-3; j_call: TRBJ1-4; cdr3_aa: CASSYFRNRVRGRATNEKLFF; cdr3_nt: TGTGCCAGCAGTTACTTCCGTAACAGGGTCCGGGGCCGGGCAACTAATGAAAAACTGTTTTTT
d_call: NA; clone_size: many; v_call: TRBV7-2; j_call: TRBJ2-1; cdr3_aa: CASSLAVPILRENEQFF; cdr3_nt: TGTGCCAGCAGCTTAGCGGTCCCCATCCTCAGGGAAAATGAGCAGTTCTTC
d_call: NA; clone_size: many; v_call: TRBV3-1; j_call: TRBJ1-4; cdr3_aa: CASSFGNEKLFF; cdr3_nt: TGTGCCAGCAGCTTCGGGAATGAAAAACTGTTTTTT
d_call: NA; clone_size: NA; v_call: TRBV6-4; j_call: TRBJ2-5; cdr3_aa: CASSASPDAQETQYF; cdr3_nt: TGTGCCAGCAGTGCCTCCCCCGACGCCCAAGAGACCCAGTACTTC
d_call: NA; clone_size: many; v_call: TRBV3-1; j_call: TRBJ2-1; cdr3_aa: CASSQNMGGYPGNEQFF; cdr3_nt: TGTGCCAGCAGCCAAAATATGGGGGGCTACCCGGGCAATGAGCAGTTCTTC
d_call: TRBD1; clone_size: NA; v_call: TRBV5-1; j_call: TRBJ1-6; cdr3_aa: CASSSVDRDSPLHF; cdr3_nt: TGCGCCAGCAGTTCTGTCGACAGGGATTCGCCCCTCCACTTT
d_call: NA; clone_size: few; v_call: TRBV19; j_call: TRBJ2-7; cdr3_aa: CASSSWGQGQYEQYF; cdr3_nt: TGTGCCAGTAGTTCCTGGGGGCAGGGGCAATACGAGCAGTACTTC
d_call: TRBD2; clone_size: NA; v_call: TRBV5-6; j_call: TRBJ2-2; cdr3_aa: CASSLYGGSFAGELFF; cdr3_nt: TGTGCCAGCAGCTTGTATGGCGGGAGTTTCGCCGGGGAGCTGTTTTTT
d_call: NA; clone_size: many; v_call: TRBV4-1; j_call: TRBJ1-2; cdr3_aa: CASSQDPGDYGYTF; cdr3_nt: TGCGCCAGCAGCCAAGATCCTGGGGACTATGGCTACACCTTC
d_call: TRBD1; clone_size: NA; v_call: TRBV9; j_call: TRBJ2-1; cdr3_aa: CASGTVSNEQFF; cdr3_nt: TGTGCCAGCGGGACAGTTTCCAATGAGCAGTTCTTC
d_call: TRBD1; clone_size: NA; v_call: TRBV2; j_call: TRBJ1-2; cdr3_aa: CASSGSGTGENHGYTF; cdr3_nt: TGTGCCAGCAGTGGTTCCGGGACAGGGGAAAACCATGGCTACACCTTC
d_call: NA; clone_size: NA; v_call: TRBV4-1; j_call: TRBJ1-6; cdr3_aa: CASSPQPGVSYNSPLHF; cdr3_nt: TGCGCCAGCAGCCCCCAACCCGGGGTCTCCTATAATTCACCCCTCCACTTT
d_call: NA; clone_size: many; v_call: TRBV5-6; j_call: TRBJ2-1; cdr3_aa: CASSSTVANHNEQFF; cdr3_nt: TGTGCCAGCAGCTCGACGGTCGCGAATCACAATGAGCAGTTCTTC
d_call: TRBD2; clone_size: NA; v_call: TRBV5-1; j_call: TRBJ2-1; cdr3_aa: CASRGLAVYNEQFF; cdr3_nt: TGCGCCAGCAGGGGACTAGCGGTGTACAATGAGCAGTTCTTC
d_call: NA; clone_size: few; v_call: TRBV15; j_call: TRBJ2-1; cdr3_aa: CATSRTFYNEQFF; cdr3_nt: TGTGCCACCAGCAGGACATTCTACAATGAGCAGTTCTTC
d_call: TRBD1; clone_size: many; v_call: TRBV5-1; j_call: TRBJ2-1; cdr3_aa: CASSFGPENRGHEQFF; cdr3_nt: TGCGCCAGCAGCTTCGGTCCGGAAAACAGGGGGCATGAGCAGTTCTTC
d_call: NA; clone_size: few; v_call: TRBV9; j_call: TRBJ1-2; cdr3_aa: CASSVGQENYGYTF; cdr3_nt: TGTGCCAGCAGCGTAGGGCAGGAGAACTATGGCTACACCTTC
d_call: NA; clone_size: NA; v_call: TRBV7-9; j_call: TRBJ1-1; cdr3_aa: CASSLGTGVVTEAFF; cdr3_nt: TGTGCCAGCAGCTTAGGTACGGGGGTAGTCACTGAAGCTTTCTTT
d_call: TRBD1; clone_size: NA; v_call: TRBV6-2/TRBV6-3; j_call: TRBJ2-7; cdr3_aa: CASRDRGKSGQYF; cdr3_nt: TGTGCCAGCAGGGACAGGGGTAAGAGCGGGCAGTACTTC
d_call: TRBD2; clone_size: many; v_call: TRBV7-9; j_call: TRBJ2-3; cdr3_aa: CASSGGGSYGDTQYF; cdr3_nt: TGTGCCAGCAGCGGGGGGGGGAGTTACGGAGATACGCAGTATTTT
d_call: TRBD1; clone_size: many; v_call: TRBV7-2; j_call: TRBJ2-1; cdr3_aa: CASSFRDRGNEQFF; cdr3_nt: TGTGCCAGCAGCTTTAGGGACAGGGGCAATGAGCAGTTCTTC
d_call: NA; clone_size: NA; v_call: TRBV6-5; j_call: TRBJ1-1; cdr3_aa: CASSYVQPNTEAFF; cdr3_nt: TGTGCCAGCAGTTATGTGCAGCCCAACACTGAAGCTTTCTTT
d_call: NA; clone_size: many; v_call: TRBV12-3/TRBV12-4; j_call: TRBJ1-4; cdr3_aa: CASSLDSIEYEKLFF; cdr3_nt: TGTGCCAGCAGTTTAGATAGCATCGAGTACGAAAAACTGTTTTTT
d_call: NA; clone_size: few; v_call: TRBV6-1; j_call: TRBJ2-1; cdr3_aa: CASRVIGEQFF; cdr3_nt: TGTGCCAGCAGGGTAATAGGCGAGCAGTTCTTC
d_call: TRBD1; clone_size: NA; v_call: TRBV6-1; j_call: TRBJ2-2; cdr3_aa: CASNPITGGYNTGELFF; cdr3_nt: TGTGCCAGCAACCCGATTACAGGGGGCTACAACACCGGGGAGCTGTTTTTT
d_call: TRBD1; clone_size: NA; v_call: TRBV12-3/TRBV12-4; j_call: TRBJ1-5; cdr3_aa: CASSLGQGRQPQHF; cdr3_nt: TGTGCCAGCAGTTTGGGACAGGGACGACAGCCCCAGCATTTT
d_call: TRBD2; clone_size: many; v_call: TRBV2; j_call: TRBJ2-5; cdr3_aa: CASSDPAGVQETQYF; cdr3_nt: TGTGCCAGCAGTGACCCAGCGGGAGTCCAAGAGACCCAGTACTTC
d_call: TRBD1; clone_size: NA; v_call: TRBV19; j_call: TRBJ1-2; cdr3_aa: CASSPYNRGRDGYTF; cdr3_nt: TGTGCCAGTAGTCCGTACAACAGGGGACGGGATGGCTACACCTTC
d_call: NA; clone_size: NA; v_call: TRBV18; j_call: TRBJ1-1; cdr3_aa: CASSPLGGAGSMNTEAFF; cdr3_nt: TGTGCCAGCTCACCTTTGGGGGGCGCGGGGTCCATGAACACTGAAGCTTTCTTT
d_call: TRBD1; clone_size: many; v_call: TRBV10-3; j_call: TRBJ2-7; cdr3_aa: CASQTQGAFGEQYF; cdr3_nt: TGTGCCTCCCAAACCCAGGGGGCGTTCGGGGAGCAGTACTTC
d_call: TRBD2; clone_size: NA; v_call: TRBV6-4; j_call: TRBJ2-1; cdr3_aa: CASSDKPSGYNEQFF; cdr3_nt: TGTGCCAGCAGTGACAAGCCTAGCGGATACAATGAGCAGTTCTTC